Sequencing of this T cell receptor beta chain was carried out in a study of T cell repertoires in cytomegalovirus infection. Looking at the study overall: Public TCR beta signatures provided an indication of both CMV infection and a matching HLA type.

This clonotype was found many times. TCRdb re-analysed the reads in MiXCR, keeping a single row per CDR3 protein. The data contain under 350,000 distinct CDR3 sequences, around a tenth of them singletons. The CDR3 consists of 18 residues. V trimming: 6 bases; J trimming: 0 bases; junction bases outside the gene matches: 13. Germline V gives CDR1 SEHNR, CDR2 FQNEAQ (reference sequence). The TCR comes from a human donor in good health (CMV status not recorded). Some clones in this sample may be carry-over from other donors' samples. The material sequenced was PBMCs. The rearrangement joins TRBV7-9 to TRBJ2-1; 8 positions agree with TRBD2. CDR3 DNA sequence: TGTGCCAGCAGATCTCGGCGGGAGGAGGAGGGCTCCTACAATGAGCAGTTCTTC. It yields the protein CASRSRREEEGSYNEQFF.